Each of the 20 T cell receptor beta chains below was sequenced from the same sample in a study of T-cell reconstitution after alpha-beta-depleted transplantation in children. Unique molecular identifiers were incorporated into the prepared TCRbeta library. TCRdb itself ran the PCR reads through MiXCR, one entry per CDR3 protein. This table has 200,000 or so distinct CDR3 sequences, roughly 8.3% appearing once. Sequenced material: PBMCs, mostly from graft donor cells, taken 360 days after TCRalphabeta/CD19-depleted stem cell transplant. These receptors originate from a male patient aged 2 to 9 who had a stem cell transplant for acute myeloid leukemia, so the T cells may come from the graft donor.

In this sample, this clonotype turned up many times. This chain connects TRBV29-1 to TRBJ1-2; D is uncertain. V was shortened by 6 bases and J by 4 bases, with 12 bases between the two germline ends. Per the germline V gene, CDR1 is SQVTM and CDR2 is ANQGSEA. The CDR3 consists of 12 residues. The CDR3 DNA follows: TGCAGCGTGCTGACGGGATTCTATGGCTACACCTTC. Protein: CSVLTGFYGYTF.

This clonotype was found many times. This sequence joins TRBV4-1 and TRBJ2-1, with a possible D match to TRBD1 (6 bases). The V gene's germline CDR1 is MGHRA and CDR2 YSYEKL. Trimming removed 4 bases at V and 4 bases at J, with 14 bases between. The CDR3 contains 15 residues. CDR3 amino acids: CASSPRDKPYNEQFF. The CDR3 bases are TGCGCCAGCAGCCCCCGGGACAAGCCTTACAATGAGCAGTTCTTC.

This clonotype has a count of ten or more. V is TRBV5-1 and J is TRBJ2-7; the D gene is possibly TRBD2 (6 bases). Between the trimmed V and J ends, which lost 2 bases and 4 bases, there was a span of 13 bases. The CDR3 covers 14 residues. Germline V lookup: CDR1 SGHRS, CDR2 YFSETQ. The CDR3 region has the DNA TGCGCCAGCAGCTTAATAGAGACTAGTTACGAGCAGTACTTC. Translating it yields CASSLIETSYEQYF.

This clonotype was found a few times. CDR3 nucleotides: TGCGCCAGCAGCCGCCGAGGGGGCAGGGGCTACACCTTC. This gives the protein CASSRRGGRGYTF. The chain joins TRBV4-3 to TRBJ1-2; TRBD1 agrees at 7 bases. CDR1 is LGHNA, CDR2 YSLEER, per germline. With V trimmed by 4 bases and J by 8 bases, 7 bases remained unmatched. The CDR3 length is 13 residues.

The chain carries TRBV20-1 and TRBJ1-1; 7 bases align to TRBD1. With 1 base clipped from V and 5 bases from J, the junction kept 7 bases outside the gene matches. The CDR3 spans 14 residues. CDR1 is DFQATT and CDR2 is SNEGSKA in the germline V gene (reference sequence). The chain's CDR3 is CSARGQGAGTEAFF. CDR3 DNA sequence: TGCAGTGCTAGAGGACAGGGCGCGGGGACTGAAGCTTTCTTT.

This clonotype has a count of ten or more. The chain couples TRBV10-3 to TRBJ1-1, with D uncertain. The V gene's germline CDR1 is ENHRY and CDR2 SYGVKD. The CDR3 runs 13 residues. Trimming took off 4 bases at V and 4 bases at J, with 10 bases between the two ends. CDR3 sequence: CAISVRGLTEAFF. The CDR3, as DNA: TGTGCCATCAGTGTTAGAGGGCTCACTGAAGCTTTCTTT.

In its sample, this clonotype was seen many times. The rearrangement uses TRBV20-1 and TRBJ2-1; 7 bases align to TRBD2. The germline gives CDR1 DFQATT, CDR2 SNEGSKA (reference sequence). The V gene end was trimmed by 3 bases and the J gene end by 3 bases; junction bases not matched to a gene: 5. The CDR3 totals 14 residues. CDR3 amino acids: CSARGLADYNEQFF. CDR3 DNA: TGCAGTGCTAGGGGTCTAGCGGACTACAATGAGCAGTTCTTC.

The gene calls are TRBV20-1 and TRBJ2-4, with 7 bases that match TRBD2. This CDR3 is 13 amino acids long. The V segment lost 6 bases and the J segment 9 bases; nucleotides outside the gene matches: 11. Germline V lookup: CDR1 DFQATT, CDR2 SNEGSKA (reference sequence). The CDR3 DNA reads TGCAGTGCATCGTATACCGGGGAGGGCATTCAGTACTTC. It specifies CSASYTGEGIQYF.

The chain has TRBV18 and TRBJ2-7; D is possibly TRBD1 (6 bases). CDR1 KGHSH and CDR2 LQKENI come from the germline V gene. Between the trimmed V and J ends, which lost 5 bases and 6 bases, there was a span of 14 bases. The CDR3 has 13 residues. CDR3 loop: CASSSRQATEQYV. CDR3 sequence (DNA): TGTGCCAGCTCATCCCGACAGGCGACCGAGCAGTACGTC.

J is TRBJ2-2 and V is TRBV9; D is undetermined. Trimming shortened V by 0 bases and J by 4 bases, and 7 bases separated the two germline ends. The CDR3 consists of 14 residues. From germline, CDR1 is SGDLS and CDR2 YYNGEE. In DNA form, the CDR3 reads TGTGCCAGCAGCGTAGATCGGCGCACCGGGGAGCTGTTTTTT. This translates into CASSVDRRTGELFF.

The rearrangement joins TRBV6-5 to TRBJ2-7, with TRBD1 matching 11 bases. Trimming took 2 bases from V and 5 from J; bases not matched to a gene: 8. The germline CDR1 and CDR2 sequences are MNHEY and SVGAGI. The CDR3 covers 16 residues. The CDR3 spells CASSYGGTGGTHEQYF. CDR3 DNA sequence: TGTGCCAGCAGTTACGGGGGGACAGGGGGTACCCACGAGCAGTACTTC.

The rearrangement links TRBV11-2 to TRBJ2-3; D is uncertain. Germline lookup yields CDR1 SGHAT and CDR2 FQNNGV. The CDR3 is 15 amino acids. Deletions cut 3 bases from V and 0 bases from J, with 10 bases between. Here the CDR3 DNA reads TGTGCCAGCAGCTTTTTCGCGACTAGCACAGATACGCAGTATTTT. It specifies CASSFFATSTDTQYF.

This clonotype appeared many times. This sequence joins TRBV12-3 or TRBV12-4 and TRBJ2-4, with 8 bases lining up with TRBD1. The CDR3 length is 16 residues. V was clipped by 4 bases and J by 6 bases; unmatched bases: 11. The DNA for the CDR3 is TGTGCCAGCAGTTCCCCCCCGACAGGGGTTGGAAACATTCAGTACTTC. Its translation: CASSSPPTGVGNIQYF.

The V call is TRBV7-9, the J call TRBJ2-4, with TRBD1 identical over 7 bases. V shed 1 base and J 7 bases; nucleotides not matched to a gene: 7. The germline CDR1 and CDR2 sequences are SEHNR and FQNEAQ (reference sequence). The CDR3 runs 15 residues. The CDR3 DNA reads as TGTGCCAGCAGCTTAGGAGGGGGCGCGTATAACATTCAGTACTTC. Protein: CASSLGGGAYNIQYF.

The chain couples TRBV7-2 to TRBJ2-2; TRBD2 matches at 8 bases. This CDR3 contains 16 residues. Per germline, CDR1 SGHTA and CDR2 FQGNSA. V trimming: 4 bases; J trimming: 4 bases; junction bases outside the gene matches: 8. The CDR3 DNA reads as TGTGCCAGCAGCTCCCTCGGGCTAGCGGGCACCGGGGAGCTGTTTTTT. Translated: CASSSLGLAGTGELFF. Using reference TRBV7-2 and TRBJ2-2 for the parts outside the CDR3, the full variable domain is GAGVSQSPSNKVTEKGKDVELRCDPISGHTALYWYRQSLGQGLEFLIYFQGNSAPDKSGLPSDRFSAERTGGSVSTLTIQRTQQEDSAVYLCASSSLGLAGTGELFFGEGSRLTVL.

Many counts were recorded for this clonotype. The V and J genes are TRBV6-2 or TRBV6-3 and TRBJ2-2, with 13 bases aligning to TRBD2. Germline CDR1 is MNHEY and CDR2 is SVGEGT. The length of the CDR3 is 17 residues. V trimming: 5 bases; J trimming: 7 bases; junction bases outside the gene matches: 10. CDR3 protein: CASSRTSGRADSGELFF. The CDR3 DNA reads TGTGCCAGCAGTCGTACTAGCGGGAGGGCCGATAGCGGGGAGCTGTTTTTT.

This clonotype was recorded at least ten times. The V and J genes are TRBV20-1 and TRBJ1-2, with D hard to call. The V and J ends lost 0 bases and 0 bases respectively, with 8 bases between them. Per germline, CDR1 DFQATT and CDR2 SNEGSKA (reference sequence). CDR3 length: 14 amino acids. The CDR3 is CSARDRRSNYGYTF. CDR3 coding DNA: TGCAGTGCTAGAGATAGGAGATCTAACTATGGCTACACCTTC.

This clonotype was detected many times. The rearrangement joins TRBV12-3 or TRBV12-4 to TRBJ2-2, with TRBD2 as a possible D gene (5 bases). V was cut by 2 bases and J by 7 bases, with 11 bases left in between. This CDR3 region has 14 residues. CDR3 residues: CASSLRTAGGELFF. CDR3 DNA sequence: TGTGCCAGCAGTTTACGGACTGCCGGCGGGGAGCTGTTTTTT.

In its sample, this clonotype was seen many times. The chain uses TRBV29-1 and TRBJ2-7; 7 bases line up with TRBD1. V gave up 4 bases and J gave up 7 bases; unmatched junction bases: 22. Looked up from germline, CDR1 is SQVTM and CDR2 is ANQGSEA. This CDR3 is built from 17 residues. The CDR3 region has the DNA TGCAGCGTTGGCGTATGGGACAGAAGAGCTCCTACTAGGGAGCAGTACTTC. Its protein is CSVGVWDRRAPTREQYF.

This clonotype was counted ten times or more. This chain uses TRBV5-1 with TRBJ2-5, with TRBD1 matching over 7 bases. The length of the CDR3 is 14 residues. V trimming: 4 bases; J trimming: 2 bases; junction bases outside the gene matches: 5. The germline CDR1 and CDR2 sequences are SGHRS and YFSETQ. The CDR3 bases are TGCGCCAGCAGCGCAGGACAGGAGCAAGAGACCCAGTACTTC. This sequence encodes CASSAGQEQETQYF.